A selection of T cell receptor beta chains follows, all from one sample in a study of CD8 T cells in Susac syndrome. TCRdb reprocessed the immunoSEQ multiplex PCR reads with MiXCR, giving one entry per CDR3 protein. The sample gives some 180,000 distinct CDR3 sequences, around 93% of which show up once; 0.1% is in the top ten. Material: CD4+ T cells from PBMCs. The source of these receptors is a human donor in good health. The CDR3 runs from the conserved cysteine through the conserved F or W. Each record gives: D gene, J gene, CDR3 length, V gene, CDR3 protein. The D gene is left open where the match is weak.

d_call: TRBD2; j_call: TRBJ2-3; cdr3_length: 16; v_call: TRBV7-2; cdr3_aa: CASSSPSGGLPDTQYF
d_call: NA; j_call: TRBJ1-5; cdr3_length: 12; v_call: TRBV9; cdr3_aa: CASGDFNQPQHF
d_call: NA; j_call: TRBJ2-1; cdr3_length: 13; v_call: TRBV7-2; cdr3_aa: CASSLAGRNEQFF
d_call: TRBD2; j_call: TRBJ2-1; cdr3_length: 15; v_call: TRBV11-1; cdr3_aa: CASSPGLAGEGEQFF
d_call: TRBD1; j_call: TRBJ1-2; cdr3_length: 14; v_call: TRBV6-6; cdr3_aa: CASSYLTGERGYTF
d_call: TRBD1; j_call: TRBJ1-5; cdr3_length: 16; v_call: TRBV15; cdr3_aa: CATSRERTGWAQPQHF
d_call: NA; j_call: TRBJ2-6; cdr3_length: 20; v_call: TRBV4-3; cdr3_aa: CASSQAPPVEGPSGANVLTF
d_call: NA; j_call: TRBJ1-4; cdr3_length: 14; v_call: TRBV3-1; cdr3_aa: CASSQGRTNEKLFF
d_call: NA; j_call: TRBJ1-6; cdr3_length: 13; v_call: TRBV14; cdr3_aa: CASSQVGAPTLHF
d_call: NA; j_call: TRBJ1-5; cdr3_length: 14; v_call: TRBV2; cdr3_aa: CASSERTGSGSQHF
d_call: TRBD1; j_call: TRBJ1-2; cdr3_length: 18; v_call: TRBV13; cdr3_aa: CASSLGGTASLLGDGYTF
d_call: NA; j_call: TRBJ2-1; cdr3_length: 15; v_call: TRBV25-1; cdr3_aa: CASSVGTGSLNEQFF
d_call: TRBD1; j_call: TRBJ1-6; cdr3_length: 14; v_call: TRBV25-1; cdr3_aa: CASSGRGVNSPLHF
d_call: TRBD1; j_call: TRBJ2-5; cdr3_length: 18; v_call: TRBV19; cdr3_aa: CASSSGPGTGFLQETQYF
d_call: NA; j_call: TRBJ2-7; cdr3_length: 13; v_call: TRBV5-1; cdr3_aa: CASSLSRAYEQYF
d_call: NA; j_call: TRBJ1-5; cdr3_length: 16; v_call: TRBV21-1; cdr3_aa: CASSPEAEGTYQPQHF
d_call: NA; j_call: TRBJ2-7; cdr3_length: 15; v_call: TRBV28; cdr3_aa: CASSPSGPRSYEQYF
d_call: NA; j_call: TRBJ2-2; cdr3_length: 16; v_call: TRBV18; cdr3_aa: CASGQSRGINTGELFF
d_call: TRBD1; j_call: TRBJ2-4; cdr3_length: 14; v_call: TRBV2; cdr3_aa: CASRPGQGGDIQYF
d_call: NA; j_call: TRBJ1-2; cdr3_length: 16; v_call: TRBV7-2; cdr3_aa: CASSLGGGTINYGYTF
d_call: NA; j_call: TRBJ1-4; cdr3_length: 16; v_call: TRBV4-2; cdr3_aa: CASSQGEQTSNEKLFF
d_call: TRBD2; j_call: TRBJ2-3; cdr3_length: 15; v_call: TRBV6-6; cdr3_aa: CASRYSGGAADTQYF
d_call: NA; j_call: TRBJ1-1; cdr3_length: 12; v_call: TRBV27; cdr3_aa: CASRRTESEAFF
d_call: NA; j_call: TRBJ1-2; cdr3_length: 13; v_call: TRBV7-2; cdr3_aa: CASSDAGGTGYTF
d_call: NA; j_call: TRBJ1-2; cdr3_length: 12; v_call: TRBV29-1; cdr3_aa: CSVLTATYGYTF
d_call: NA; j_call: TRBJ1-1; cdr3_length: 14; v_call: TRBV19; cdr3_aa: CASKGVARGTEAFF
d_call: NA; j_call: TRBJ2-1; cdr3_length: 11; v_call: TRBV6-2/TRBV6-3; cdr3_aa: CASSLQNEQFF
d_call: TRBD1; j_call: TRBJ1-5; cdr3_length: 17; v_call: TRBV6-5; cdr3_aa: CASSYRGQTYSNQPQHF
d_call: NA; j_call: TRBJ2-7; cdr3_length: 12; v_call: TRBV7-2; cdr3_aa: CASSFTSYEQYF
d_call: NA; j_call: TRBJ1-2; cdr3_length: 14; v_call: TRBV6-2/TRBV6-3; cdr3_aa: CASSYLTGNYGYTF
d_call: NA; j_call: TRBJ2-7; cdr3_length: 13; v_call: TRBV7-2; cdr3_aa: CASSFTREAEQYF
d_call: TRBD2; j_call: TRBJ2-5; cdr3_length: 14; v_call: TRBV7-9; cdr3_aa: CASSLAGGDETQYF
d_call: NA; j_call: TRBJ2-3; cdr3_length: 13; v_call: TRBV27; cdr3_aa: CASSSTTGFLEYF
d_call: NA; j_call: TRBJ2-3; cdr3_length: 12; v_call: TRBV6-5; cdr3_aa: CASRQDRDTQYF
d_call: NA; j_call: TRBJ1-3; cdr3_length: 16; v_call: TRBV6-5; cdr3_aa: CASSYLQGLAGNTIYF
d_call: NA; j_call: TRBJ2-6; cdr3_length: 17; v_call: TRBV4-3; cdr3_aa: CASSQQTWGSGANVLTF
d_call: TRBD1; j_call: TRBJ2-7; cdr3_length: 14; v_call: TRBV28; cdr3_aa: CASRNRGQLNEQYF
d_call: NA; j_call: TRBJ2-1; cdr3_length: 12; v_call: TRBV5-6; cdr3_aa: CASSLEPVEQFF
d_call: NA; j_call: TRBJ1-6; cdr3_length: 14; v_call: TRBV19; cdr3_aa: CASSILSYNSPLHF
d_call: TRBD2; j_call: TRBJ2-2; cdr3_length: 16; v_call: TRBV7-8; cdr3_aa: CASSQGGTKFTGELFF
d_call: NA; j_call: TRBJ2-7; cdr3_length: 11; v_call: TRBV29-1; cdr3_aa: CSAEGGAEQYF
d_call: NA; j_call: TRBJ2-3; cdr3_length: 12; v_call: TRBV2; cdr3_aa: CASGPRGDTQYF
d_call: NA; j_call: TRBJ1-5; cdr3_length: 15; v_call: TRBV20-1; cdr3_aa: CSARDGGYSNQPQHF
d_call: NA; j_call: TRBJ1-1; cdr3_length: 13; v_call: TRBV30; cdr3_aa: CAWSEYRQQKAFF
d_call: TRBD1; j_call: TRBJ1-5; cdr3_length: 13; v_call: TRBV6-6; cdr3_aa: CASRRDSAQPQHF
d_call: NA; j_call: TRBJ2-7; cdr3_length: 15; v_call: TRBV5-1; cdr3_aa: CASSLASGQRYEQYF
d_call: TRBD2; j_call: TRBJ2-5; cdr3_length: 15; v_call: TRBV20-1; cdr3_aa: CSASPIWGGQETQYF
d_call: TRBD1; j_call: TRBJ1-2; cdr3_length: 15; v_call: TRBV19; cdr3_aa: CASSNTGTGTNGYTF
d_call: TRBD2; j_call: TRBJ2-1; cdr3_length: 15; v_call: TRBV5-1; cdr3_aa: CASSSSGGAHNEQFF
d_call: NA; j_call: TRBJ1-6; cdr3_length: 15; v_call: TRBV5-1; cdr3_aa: CASSLRGPRNSPLHF
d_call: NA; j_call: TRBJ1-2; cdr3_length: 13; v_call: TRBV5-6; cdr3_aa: CASRYITGYGYTF
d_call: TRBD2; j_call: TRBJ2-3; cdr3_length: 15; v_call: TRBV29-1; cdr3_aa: CSVLGTSGGTDTQYF
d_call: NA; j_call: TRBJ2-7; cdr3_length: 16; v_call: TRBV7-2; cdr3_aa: CASSLVSAGGDYEQYF
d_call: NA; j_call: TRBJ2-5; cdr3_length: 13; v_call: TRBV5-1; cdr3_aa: CASSSGMQETQYF
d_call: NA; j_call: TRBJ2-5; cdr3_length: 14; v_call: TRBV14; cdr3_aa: CASSQYGLKETQYF
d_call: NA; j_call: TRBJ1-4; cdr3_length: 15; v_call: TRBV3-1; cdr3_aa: CASSPEGVSNEKLFF
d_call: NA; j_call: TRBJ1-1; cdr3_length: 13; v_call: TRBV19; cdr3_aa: CASSGYRNTEAFF
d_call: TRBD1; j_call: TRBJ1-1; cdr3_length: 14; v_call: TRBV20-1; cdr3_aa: CSARETGGNTEAFF
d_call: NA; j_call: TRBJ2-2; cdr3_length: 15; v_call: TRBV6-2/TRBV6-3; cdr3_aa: CASSVLLGNTGELFF